The subject of this entry is one T cell receptor beta chain. MiXCR, applied by TCRdb to the RT-PCR reads, yields one record per CDR3 protein. The sample lists fewer than 180,000 distinct CDR3 sequences, 30% to 45% occurring once. These data come from a study of patients and donors after allogeneic stem cell transplantation. This TCR was recovered from a human donor who was either an allogeneic HSCT recipient or a stem cell or donor lymphocyte infusion donor (not recorded which). It is not recorded whose cells these are; they may come from a transplant donor. The sample consisted of blood, either unsorted or a sorted T cell fraction (not recorded which).

For the CDR3, the DNA is TGTGCCAGCCCGCAAAACGAGCAGTACGTC. Translation: CASPQNEQYV. The chain employs TRBV16 and TRBJ2-7; no clear D. Germline V gene data show CDR1 as KGHSY and CDR2 as FQNENV. The CDR3 extends over 10 amino acids. V was cut by 8 bases and J by 5 bases, with 7 bases left in between.